This T cell receptor beta chain was recorded in a study of control samples from healthy donors and cancer patients. This table comes from immunoSEQ multiplex PCR, and its TCRdb copy is limited to in-frame clones, with some not included. This table holds some 130,000 clones, more than 90% found once. Germline assignment: CDR1 SEHNR and CDR2 FQNEAQ (reference sequence). V was pared by 3 bases and J by 4 bases, with 10 bases between. The CDR3 loop spans 14 amino acids. The receptor was derived from a man between 18 and 35 years old in good health. The chain is built from TRBV7-9 and TRBJ1-3; D call uncertain. The material sequenced was blood. CDR3: CASSFGGLGNTIYF. CDR3 coding DNA: TGTGCCAGCAGCTTCGGAGGGTTAGGAAACACCATATATTTT. Based on the CDR3 plus reference TRBV7-9 and TRBJ1-3, the full variable domain is DTGVSQNPRHKITKRGQNVTFRCDPISEHNRLYWYRQTLGQGPEFLTYFQNEAQLEKSRLLSDRFSAERPKGSFSTLEIQRTEQGDSAMYLCASSFGGLGNTIYFGEGSWLTVV.